A selection of T cell receptor beta chains follows, all from one sample in a study of T cell responses to AZD1222 COVID-19 vaccine. The method was immunoSEQ multiplex PCR; TCRdb's version includes in-frame clones alone and lacks a portion of them. This repertoire shows 150,000 or so clones, approximately 90% found once; its top ten account for approximately 2.7%. The sequenced sample was peripheral blood, obtained on day 0 of MenACWY control vaccination. Receptor source: an adult in good health. Both conserved end residues are part of each CDR3. The D gene is left open where the match is weak. Clone sizes are given selectively: once, few, many, or a class where the clone is expanded.

>TRBJ1-5|.|.|TRBV7-8
CASSASKQPQHF
TGTGCCAGCAGCGCATCGAAACAGCCCCAGCATTTT
>TRBJ2-5|.|.|TRBV30
CAWSGALQETQYF
TGTGCCTGGAGTGGAGCCCTCCAAGAGACCCAGTACTTC
>TRBJ2-4|.|.|TRBV15
CATSDPGPEFFPKNIQYF
TGTGCCACCAGCGATCCCGGGCCGGAATTTTTCCCCAAAAACATTCAGTACTTC
>TRBJ2-7|.|.|TRBV5-6
CASSPPGSYEQYF
TGTGCCAGCAGCCCTCCGGGGTCCTACGAGCAGTACTTC
>TRBJ2-1|TRBD2|.|TRBV19
CASSKSSGSRPFF
TGTGCCAGTAGTAAATCTAGCGGGAGCCGGCCGTTCTTC
>TRBJ2-1|.|once|TRBV3-1/TRBV3-2
CASSQRPVYNEQFF
TGTGCCAGCAGCCAAAGGCCGGTTTACAATGAGCAGTTCTTC
>TRBJ2-7|.|.|TRBV7-9
CASSSRRSFEYF
TGTGCCAGCAGCTCCCGGAGGAGTTTCGAGTACTTC
>TRBJ1-3|.|.|TRBV6-5
CASSFGGAGNTIYF
TGTGCCAGCAGTTTTGGAGGAGCTGGAAACACCATATATTTT
>TRBJ1-3|.|.|TRBV3-1/TRBV3-2
CASSRSDRLSGNTIYF
TGTGCCAGCAGCCGCAGCGACAGGCTCTCTGGAAACACCATATATTTT
>TRBJ1-6|.|.|TRBV10-1
CASSEFGNSPLHF
TGCGCCAGCAGTGAGTTTGGGAATTCACCCCTCCACTTT
>TRBJ2-1|.|.|TRBV30
CACTGYNEQFF
TGTGCCTGCACGGGGTACAATGAGCAGTTCTTC
>TRBJ2-5|TRBD1|.|TRBV12-3/TRBV12-4
CASSRDRVGTQYF
TGTGCCAGCAGCCGTGACAGGGTGGGGACCCAGTACTTC
>TRBJ2-3|TRBD1|.|TRBV6-4
CASRTGTGPTDTQYF
TGTGCCAGCAGGACCGGGACAGGGCCCACAGATACGCAGTATTTT
>TRBJ1-5|.|.|TRBV15
CATSRGYGQPQHF
TGTGCCACCAGCAGAGGATACGGTCAGCCCCAGCATTTT
>TRBJ1-4|TRBD1|few|TRBV4-1
CASSQAYGQAGPFF
TGCGCCAGCAGCCAAGCTTATGGACAGGCAGGGCCGTTTTTT
>TRBJ2-1|.|.|TRBV9
CASSARLGAYNEQFF
TGTGCCAGCAGCGCAAGACTAGGCGCCTACAATGAGCAGTTCTTC
>TRBJ2-3|TRBD2|.|TRBV19
CASRMTSGAGDTQYF
TGTGCCAGTAGGATGACTAGCGGGGCCGGGGATACGCAGTATTTT
>TRBJ2-3|.|few|TRBV7-3
CASSGGTSTDTQYF
TGTGCCAGCTCGGGGGGCACTAGCACAGATACGCAGTATTTT
>TRBJ1-2|.|once|TRBV6-2/TRBV6-3
CASSSSAALGGVTF
TGTGCCAGCAGTTCCTCGGCTGCCCTGGGGGGGGTCACCTTC
>TRBJ2-1|.|.|TRBV7-9
CASSLDDRRRYNEQFF
TGTGCCAGCAGCTTAGATGACAGGCGTCGGTACAATGAGCAGTTCTTC
>TRBJ2-1|TRBD2|.|TRBV19
CASSIDNPSGSSYNEQFF
TGTGCCAGTAGTATAGACAACCCTAGCGGGAGCTCCTACAATGAGCAGTTCTTC
>TRBJ1-5|TRBD1|.|TRBV6-1
CASSETGRNQPQHF
TGTGCCAGCAGTGAGACAGGGCGCAATCAGCCCCAGCATTTT
>TRBJ2-5|.|.|TRBV24-1
CATSDFRGVETQYF
TGTGCCACCAGTGATTTCAGAGGGGTGGAGACCCAGTACTTC
>TRBJ1-2|.|many|TRBV16
CASSQFPREGNGYTF
TGTGCCAGCAGCCAATTCCCTAGGGAGGGCAATGGCTACACCTTC
>TRBJ1-1|.|.|TRBV6-6
CASSYSSPTGTEAFF
TGTGCCAGCAGTTACTCCAGCCCAACGGGGACTGAAGCTTTCTTT
>TRBJ2-2|TRBD1|.|TRBV4-1
CASSLPGQGLGELFF
TGCGCCAGCAGCTTACCGGGACAGGGATTGGGGGAGCTGTTTTTT
>TRBJ2-4|.|.|TRBV10-2
CASSEAGNIQYF
TGCGCCAGCAGTGAGGCGGGAAACATTCAGTACTTC
>TRBJ1-5|.|.|TRBV7-2
CASSLEWNQPQHF
TGTGCCAGCAGCTTAGAATGGAATCAGCCCCAGCATTTT
>TRBJ2-7|TRBD1|.|TRBV28
CASRSGTGGPDEQYF
TGTGCCAGCAGGTCCGGGACAGGGGGACCCGACGAGCAGTACTTC
>TRBJ1-6|.|once|TRBV28
CASGGGDSPLHF
TGTGCCAGCGGTGGGGGCGATTCACCCCTCCACTTT
>TRBJ2-1|TRBD1|.|TRBV11-3
CASSPGQVYRDEQFF
TGTGCCAGCAGCCCGGGACAGGTTTACAGGGATGAGCAGTTCTTC
>TRBJ2-7|.|once|TRBV14
CASSQDRARGNSYEQYF
TGTGCCAGCAGCCAAGATAGGGCTAGGGGGAACTCCTACGAGCAGTACTTC
>TRBJ2-3|.|.|TRBV9
CASSVRTNSDTQYF
TGTGCCAGCAGCGTCCGTACTAACTCAGATACGCAGTATTTT
>TRBJ1-2|.|once|TRBV5-1
CASSVLSAGYGYTF
TGCGCCAGCAGCGTACTTTCGGCAGGCTATGGCTACACCTTC
>TRBJ1-2|TRBD1|.|TRBV5-4
CASSSQGASGYTF
TGTGCCAGCAGCTCACAGGGGGCATCTGGCTACACCTTC
>TRBJ1-5|TRBD1|.|TRBV5-8
CASTPRGLGSNQPQHF
TGTGCCAGCACCCCCAGGGGGCTGGGTAGCAATCAGCCCCAGCATTTT
>TRBJ2-7|TRBD2|.|TRBV27
CASAPGLAVTYEQYF
TGTGCCAGCGCCCCGGGACTAGCGGTAACCTACGAGCAGTACTTC
>TRBJ1-4|.|once|TRBV5-4
CASSLWEGGKLFF
TGTGCCAGCAGCTTGTGGGAGGGAGGCAAACTGTTTTTT
>TRBJ1-2|TRBD1|.|TRBV7-2
CASSFRTGTGGTSYGYTF
TGTGCCAGCAGTTTTCGTACCGGGACAGGGGGGACGAGCTATGGCTACACCTTC
>TRBJ1-2|.|.|TRBV2
CASSPGANGYTF
TGTGCCAGCAGTCCCGGGGCAAATGGCTACACCTTC
>TRBJ1-1|.|.|TRBV30
CAWTGPNTEAFF
TGTGCCTGGACAGGCCCGAACACTGAAGCTTTCTTT
>TRBJ2-7|TRBD1|.|TRBV27
CASSLTEGAPYEQYF
TGTGCCAGCAGTCTCACCGAGGGGGCGCCTTACGAGCAGTACTTC